One sample yielded the 2 T cell receptor beta chains listed below, sequenced in a study of blood T cell repertoires in COVID-19 (dated by TCRdb to about 2020). Library prep was done by the immunoSEQ multiplex PCR assay. In its TCRdb copy, this immuneACCESS table keeps in-frame sequences only and misses some clones. Where compared with another copy, unresolved V genes explain less than half of these, and the others have no known cause. Across this sample there are 210,000 or so clones, with around 85% seen only once. 2% to 2.5% of the sample is held by the ten biggest clonotypes. Sequenced: peripheral blood. Receptors originate from a woman in her forties or fifties with acute or convalescent COVID-19.

This clone was detected only a few times. This chain uses TRBV29-1 with TRBJ1-1; a possible D gene is TRBD1 (5 bases). The germline CDR1 and CDR2 sequences are SQVTM and ANQGSEA. The CDR3 covers 12 residues. V lost 6 bases and J 8 bases, leaving 16 bases between the germline ends. The CDR3 DNA reads TGCAGCGTCCGGGGGACGTCGGCGGAAGCTTTCTTT. Its protein product is CSVRGTSAEAFF.

This chain joins TRBV29-1 and TRBJ2-1, with 10 bases aligning to TRBD2. CDR3 length: 15 amino acids. From germline, CDR1 is SQVTM and CDR2 ANQGSEA. J lost 9 bases, V lost 6 bases, and 14 bases had no gene match. The CDR3 protein is CSVAKGGLAGVEQFF. The CDR3 DNA is TGCAGCGTGGCTAAAGGAGGGCTAGCGGGAGTTGAGCAGTTCTTC.